The 15 T cell receptor beta chains listed next were all sequenced from one sample in a study of blood T cell repertoires in COVID-19. The data were produced by immunoSEQ multiplex PCR, yet TCRdb's version contains in-frame clones alone and is incomplete. Of about 140,000 clones listed, about 83% are singletons. The sequenced sample was peripheral blood. These receptors were taken from a human donor in a cohort sampled during active COVID-19.

This clone was found a few times. This chain uses TRBV29-1 with TRBJ1-4; 8 positions agree with TRBD1. J gave up 13 bases and V 7 bases, and 8 bases lay outside the gene matches. CDR3 length: 11 residues. Germline loops: CDR1 SQVTM, CDR2 ANQGSEA. The CDR3 coding sequence is TGCAGCGCAGGGGGCCGGGGAAGACTGTTTTTT. This codes for CSAGGRGRLFF. The whole variable domain, filled in from reference TRBV29-1 and TRBJ1-4, reads SAVISQKPSRDICQRGTSLTIQCQVDSQVTMMFWYRQQPGQSLTLIATANQGSEATYESGFVIDKFPISRPNLTFSTLTVSNMSPEDSSIYLCSAGGRGRLFFGSGTQLSVL.

The V gene is TRBV19, the J gene TRBJ1-2, with D unclear. V was clipped by 8 bases and J by 5 bases, with 18 bases between them. This CDR3 is built from 14 residues. Germline values: CDR1 LNHDA, CDR2 SQIVND (reference sequence). The CDR3 spells CASEDAGRDYGYTF. CDR3 coding DNA: TGTGCCAGTGAAGACGCCGGGAGGGATTATGGCTACACCTTC.

The chain recombines TRBV5-8 with TRBJ2-2; TRBD1 might be the D (5 bases). Per the germline V gene, CDR1 is SGHTS and CDR2 is YDEGEE. Trimming stripped 2 bases from V and 5 bases from J, with 13 bases between. The CDR3 spans 15 residues. DNA for the CDR3: TGTGCCAGCAGCTTCAGGACATATCCTACCGGGGAGCTGTTTTTT. This sequence encodes CASSFRTYPTGELFF.

In DNA form, the CDR3 reads TGTGCCAGCAGTTACTCAAACGACGAGCAGTACTTC. This sequence encodes CASSYSNDEQYF. The chain recombines TRBV28 with TRBJ2-7, with D unclear. Germline values: CDR1 MDHEN, CDR2 SYDVKM. V gave up 4 bases and J gave up 5 bases, with 9 bases separating them. The CDR3 length is 12 residues.

This chain links TRBV28 with TRBJ1-2; D possibly corresponds to TRBD1 (5 bases). Per the germline V gene, CDR1 is MDHEN and CDR2 is SYDVKM. V lost 8 bases to trimming and J lost 7 bases, with 11 bases between them. The CDR3 totals 11 residues. This chain's CDR3 is CASGSGFGYTF. CDR3 DNA: TGTGCCAGCGGCTCAGGGTTTGGCTACACCTTC.

Comment on this clone: The junction departs from the called germline gene at one end, perhaps through a read error. This sequence joins TRBV6-6 and TRBJ2-1; no clear D. In germline, CDR1 is MNHNY, CDR2 SVGAGI (reference sequence). CDR3 length equals 12 residues. The CDR3 bases are TGTGCCAGCAGTTACATATACAGTGAGCAGTTCTTC. Its protein product is CASSYIYSEQFF.

The V call is TRBV24-1, the J call TRBJ2-2; tentative D call: TRBD1 (5 bases). V was pared by 1 base and J by 3 bases, with 8 bases between. CDR3 length: 15 amino acids. Germline V gives CDR1 KGHDR, CDR2 SFDVKD. The DNA of the CDR3 is TGTGCCACCAGTGATTTTAGGGGTGACACCGGGGAGCTGTTTTTT. Its protein is CATSDFRGDTGELFF.

The chain is built from TRBV29-1 and TRBJ1-5; D may be TRBD1 (5 bases). This CDR3 has 13 residues. The germline gives CDR1 SQVTM, CDR2 ANQGSEA. Deletions cut 6 bases from V and 7 bases from J, with 16 bases between. The CDR3: CSVGGGEGQPQHF. Written as DNA, the CDR3 is TGCAGCGTGGGGGGTGGTGAAGGACAGCCCCAGCATTTT.

This clone showed up just a few times. The chain is built from TRBV5-6 and TRBJ1-1; D call uncertain. The CDR3 runs to 14 residues. V was trimmed by 4 bases and J by 0 bases, leaving 10 bases between them. Germline V gene lookup returns CDR1 SGHDT and CDR2 YYEEEE. CDR3 loop: CASSGRVVNTEAFF. CDR3 coding DNA: TGTGCCAGCAGCGGGCGGGTTGTGAACACTGAAGCTTTCTTT.

The chain recombines TRBV3-1 (or the pseudogene TRBV3-2) with TRBJ2-2; no clear D gene. This CDR3 has 15 residues. V was shortened by 1 base and J by 1 base, with 7 bases between the two germline ends. Germline CDR1 reads LGHDT; CDR2 reads YNNKEL (reference sequence). Here the CDR3 reads CASSQGLLNTGELFF. In DNA, the CDR3 is TGTGCCAGCAGCCAAGGACTTTTGAACACCGGGGAGCTGTTTTTT.

This rearrangement joins TRBV18 to TRBJ2-7; TRBD1 aligns across 12 bases. J lost 4 bases, V lost 4 bases, and 5 bases had no gene match. CDR1 KGHSH and CDR2 LQKENI come from the germline V gene. CDR3 length equals 15 residues. As DNA, the CDR3 is TGTGCCAGCTCACTACCGGGACAGGGGGCTTACGAGCAGTACTTC. Amino acids: CASSLPGQGAYEQYF. Supplemented by reference TRBV18 and TRBJ2-7, the full variable domain reads NAGVMQNPRHLVRRRGQEARLRCSPMKGHSHVYWYRQLPEEGLKFMVYLQKENIIDESGMPKERFSAEFPKEGPSILRIQQVVRGDSAAYFCASSLPGQGAYEQYFGPGTRLTVT.

This clone was seen only once. This chain links TRBV29-1 with TRBJ1-1, with 12 bases identical to TRBD1. Germline loops: CDR1 SQVTM, CDR2 ANQGSEA. The CDR3 is 15 residues long. Losses at the gene ends were 5 bases for V and 3 bases for J; bases not matched to a gene: 7. The CDR3 reads CSVPGTGGLYTEAFF. The CDR3 DNA follows: TGCAGCGTTCCCGGGACAGGGGGCCTCTACACTGAAGCTTTCTTT.

This clone occurred once. The J gene is TRBJ2-7, the V gene TRBV4-1, with a weak D call TRBD1 (6 bases). Germline V gene data show CDR1 as MGHRA and CDR2 as YSYEKL. V was clipped by 3 bases and J by 2 bases, with 8 bases between them. This CDR3 contains 13 residues. This CDR3 reads CASSQGAPYEQYF. The CDR3 coding sequence is TGCGCCAGCAGCCAGGGGGCCCCCTACGAGCAGTACTTC.

The gene calls are TRBV5-1 and TRBJ2-7; 12 bases match TRBD2. The CDR3 extends over 15 amino acids. Germline V lookup: CDR1 SGHRS, CDR2 YFSETQ. J was trimmed by 4 bases and V by 4 bases; bases with no gene match: 6. This chain's CDR3 is CASSATSGRTYEQYF. The CDR3 bases are TGCGCCAGCAGCGCAACTAGCGGGAGGACATACGAGCAGTACTTC.

The chain recombines TRBV6-5 with TRBJ2-7; 8 nucleotides align to TRBD2. The J call may be faulty, since TRBJ2-1 better matches the DNA end. Germline V gives CDR1 MNHEY, CDR2 SVGAGI. The CDR3 contains 15 residues. The CDR3 DNA reads TGTGCCAGCAGTTACTCGGCTAGCGGGCGAGTTGAGCAGTTCTTC. It is translated as CASSYSASGRVEQFF.